This T cell receptor (beta chain) was recorded in a study of cytomegalovirus exposure and HLA in healthy donors. The PCR had 60 Vbeta and 13 Jbeta primers. Here immunoSEQ multiplex PCR was the method, and the copy in TCRdb shows in-frame clones only, minus some. Here the sample spans about 70,000 clones, 62% being singletons. This clone turned up a few times. The CDR3 has 16 residues. V was pared by 0 bases and J by 0 bases, with 4 bases of the junction left unmatched. Germline V gene data show CDR1 as SGHVS and CDR2 as FQNEAQ. The source material was PBMCs. The chain recombines TRBV7-8 with TRBJ2-7; 8 positions agree with TRBD2. The receptor was derived from a man under 40 in good health and CMV-seronegative. The CDR3 nucleotides read TGTGCCAGCAGCTTAGCGGACGGGACTAGCTCCTACGAGCAGTACTTC. It translates to CASSLADGTSSYEQYF.